This T cell receptor beta chain originates from a study of blood T cells in healthy people across ages. A J-beta primer mix and a sample-barcoded 5' primer were used in a second PCR of about 7 to 12 cycles. TCRdb recomputed calls from the 5' RACE reads with MiXCR, one row per CDR3 protein. This sample has 1.8 million or so distinct CDR3 sequences, with roughly 43% found just once. In regard to this clonotype: The antigen is undetermined.

The ends were cut back, 2 bases at V and 7 bases at J, with 15 bases in the middle. The CDR3 loop spans 15 amino acids. The germline V gene encodes CDR1 MNHEY and CDR2 SMNVEV (reference sequence). Notes on the study in general: Samples with more naive T cells showed higher observed beta diversity. When set beside aged donors, long-lived donors presented more naive CD4+ cells and higher diversity.

Sample: blood. The source of this sequence is a human donor in good health. The chain uses TRBV27 and TRBJ2-1; D uncertain. The CDR3: CASSLREEPRNEQFF. CDR3 nucleotide sequence: TGTGCCAGCAGTTTACGCGAGGAACCGCGGAATGAGCAGTTCTTC.